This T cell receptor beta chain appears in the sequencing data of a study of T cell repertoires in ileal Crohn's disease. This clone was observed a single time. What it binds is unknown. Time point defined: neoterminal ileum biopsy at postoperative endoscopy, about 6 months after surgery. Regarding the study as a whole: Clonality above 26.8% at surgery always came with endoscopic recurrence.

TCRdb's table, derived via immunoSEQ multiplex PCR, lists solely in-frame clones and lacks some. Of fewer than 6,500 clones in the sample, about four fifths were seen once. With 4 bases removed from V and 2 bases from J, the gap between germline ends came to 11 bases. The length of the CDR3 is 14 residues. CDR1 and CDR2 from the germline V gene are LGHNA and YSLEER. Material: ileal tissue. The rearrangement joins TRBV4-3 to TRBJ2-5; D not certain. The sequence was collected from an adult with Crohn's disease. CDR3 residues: CASSPGRRQETQYF. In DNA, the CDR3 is TGCGCCAGCAGCCCGGGCCGTAGACAAGAGACCCAGTACTTC.